This T cell receptor (beta chain) was profiled in a study of cytomegalovirus exposure and HLA in healthy donors. Though probably carrying unrecorded immune exposures, donors were nominally healthy at sampling. The CDR3 runs to 14 residues. Germline assignment: CDR1 SGHTA and CDR2 FQGTGA. Trimming removed 3 bases from V and 4 bases from J; junction bases left unmatched: 3. This clone has only one observation. Its target is not known. The PCR used 60 Vbeta and 13 Jbeta primers. The assay was immunoSEQ multiplex PCR, and TCRdb's table has in-frame clones only and misses some. Of hundreds of thousands of clones in the sample, about 74% were seen once. Overall study findings and caveats: There were a few CMV-associated chains whose specificity for CMV antigens was confirmed in vitro. What a later analysis reportedly showed was that an Asian-associated ancestry cluster had fewer N-insertions than the roughly 670-donor mean.

The chain combines TRBV7-3 with TRBJ2-1; 7 bases are shared with TRBD2. Sequencing was performed on PBMCs. This TCR came from a man in his forties in good health and CMV-seronegative. The CDR3 nucleotides read TGTGCCAGCAGCTTTAGCGGGCTTTACAATGAGCAGTTCTTC. Protein product: CASSFSGLYNEQFF.